These T cell receptor beta chains were read from a single sample in a study of CD8+CD57+ T cells in acquired aplastic anemia. Via MiXCR, TCRdb re-called the reads, giving one row per CDR3 protein. The profile shows about 120,000 distinct CDR3 sequences, 55% to 70% of them singletons. The sample consisted of sorted CD4+, CD8+, or CD8+CD57+ T cells (not recorded which) from PBMCs. The receptors derive from a human donor with aplastic anemia. The CDR3 runs from the conserved cysteine through the conserved F or W. The D gene is left open where the match is weak. Rows may omit the clone size; those that give it use once, few, many or a size class.

DNA,CDR3,size,J,V,D
TGTGCCAGCAGTCCCCGCGGACCGGAGCAGTACTTC,CASSPRGPEQYF,many,TRBJ2-7,TRBV27,-
TGTGCCAGCAGCTTCACAGGGGATAGTGAAGCTTTCTTT,CASSFTGDSEAFF,-,TRBJ1-1,TRBV9,TRBD1
TGTGCCAGCAGCCAAGATGTCCCTCGCAATGAGCAGTTCTTC,CASSQDVPRNEQFF,-,TRBJ2-1,TRBV3-1,-
TGTGCCAGCAGCTTAGGACCTCGTGGCCAACGAAACACTGAAGCTTTCTTT,CASSLGPRGQRNTEAFF,few,TRBJ1-1,TRBV7-2,-
TGTGCCAGCAGCTTAGCGTGGCAGGGAAACAATGAGCAGTTCTTC,CASSLAWQGNNEQFF,-,TRBJ2-1,TRBV7-8,-
TGTGCCAGCAGGGGACTTCTAGATACGCAGTATTTT,CASRGLLDTQYF,few,TRBJ2-3,TRBV7-2,-
TGCAGTGCTAGAACAGACGGCGAGCAGTACTTC,CSARTDGEQYF,-,TRBJ2-7,TRBV20-1,-
TGTGCCAGCAGTCCTACTAGCGGGAGCATATACGAGCAGTACTTC,CASSPTSGSIYEQYF,-,TRBJ2-7,TRBV12-3/TRBV12-4,TRBD2
TGTGCCAGCAGTAAGATCGTCGAGCAGTACTTC,CASSKIVEQYF,-,TRBJ2-7,TRBV12-3/TRBV12-4,-
TGCGCCAGCAGTGTGGAGCGGGACAGCAATGAGCAGTTCTTC,CASSVERDSNEQFF,many,TRBJ2-1,TRBV10-1,-
TGTGCCAGCAGGGAGACTAGCGATTCAGTCCCGTACTTC,CASRETSDSVPYF,-,TRBJ2-7,TRBV25-1,TRBD2
TGTGCCAGCAGCCCTGCGCAAACTAACTATGGCTACACCTTC,CASSPAQTNYGYTF,-,TRBJ1-2,TRBV6-1,-
TGCGCCAGCAGCCTCGACAGGACAGTAAACTATGGCTACACCTTC,CASSLDRTVNYGYTF,-,TRBJ1-2,TRBV7-9,-
TGTGCCACCAGTGACCCCGGCGGGGCAAACACCGGGGAGCTGTTTTTT,CATSDPGGANTGELFF,-,TRBJ2-2,TRBV24-1,-
TGTGCCAGTAGTATCCAAGTTTTTGTCCGGGACGGAGAACCGAGCACCGGGGAGCTGTTTTTT,CASSIQVFVRDGEPSTGELFF,-,TRBJ2-2,TRBV19,-
TGTGCCAGCAGTTCCAGGGGGATCGAGCAGTACTTC,CASSSRGIEQYF,-,TRBJ2-7,TRBV7-9,TRBD1
TGTGCCAGCAGCCGGGGACTAGCGGGATTCGAGCAGTACTTC,CASSRGLAGFEQYF,-,TRBJ2-7,TRBV27,TRBD2